This T cell receptor (beta chain) was captured in a study of CD8+ T cells in alopecia areata. Study details: In an open-label trial, patients got 5 to 10 mg tofacitinib twice daily. Study outcomes and limitations: Many expanded lesional clones persisted in scalp and blood during tofacitinib treatment.

Investigators isolated RNA and reverse transcribed it into cDNA to act as the sequencing template. Measured with immunoSEQ multiplex PCR; TCRdb has only the in-frame clones, and not every one. The data show roughly 110,000 clones, less than 75% seen once. Trimming left V 1 base short and J 9 bases short, with 10 bases between. Looked up from germline, CDR1 is MGHDK and CDR2 is SYGVNS. The CDR3 totals 13 residues. This clone was detected only once. Its antigen is still unknown. This sample's treatment: oral pan-JAK inhibitor, 5-10 mg twice daily. Individuals with alopecia areata gave both lesional scalp punch biopsies and peripheral blood for collection.

The specimen comprised CD8+ T cells sorted from blood, sampled at week 24, from a patient treated with tofacitinib. The V call is TRBV25-1, the J call TRBJ2-4; D is uncertain. The TCR sequence derives from a human donor with alopecia areata. The CDR3 protein is CASSELKGSIQYF. The CDR3 bases are TGTGCCAGCAGTGAATTAAAGGGAAGCATTCAGTACTTC.